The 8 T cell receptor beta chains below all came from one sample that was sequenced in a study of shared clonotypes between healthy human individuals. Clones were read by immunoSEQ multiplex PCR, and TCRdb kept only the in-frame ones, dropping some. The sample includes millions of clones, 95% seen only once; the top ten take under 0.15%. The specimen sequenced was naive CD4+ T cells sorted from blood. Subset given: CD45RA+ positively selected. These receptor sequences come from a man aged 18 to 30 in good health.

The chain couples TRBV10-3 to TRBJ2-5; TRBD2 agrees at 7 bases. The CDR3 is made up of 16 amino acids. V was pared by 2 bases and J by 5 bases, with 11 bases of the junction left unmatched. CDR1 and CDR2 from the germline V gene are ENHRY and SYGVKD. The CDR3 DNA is TGTGCCATCAGTGAGGGTCCCACGGGAGCGGGGGAGACCCAGTACTTC. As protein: CAISEGPTGAGETQYF.

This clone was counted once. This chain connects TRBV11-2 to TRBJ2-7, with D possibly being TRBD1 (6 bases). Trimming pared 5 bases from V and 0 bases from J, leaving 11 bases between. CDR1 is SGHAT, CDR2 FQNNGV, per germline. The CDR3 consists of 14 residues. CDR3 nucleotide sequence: TGTGCCAGCAGCGGGACGGACAGCTCCTACGAGCAGTACTTC. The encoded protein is CASSGTDSSYEQYF.

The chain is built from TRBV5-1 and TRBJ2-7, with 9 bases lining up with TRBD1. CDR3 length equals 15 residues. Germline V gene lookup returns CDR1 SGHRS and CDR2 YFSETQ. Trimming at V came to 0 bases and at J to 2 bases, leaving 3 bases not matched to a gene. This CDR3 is CASSLGDRDAYEQYF. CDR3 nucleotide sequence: TGCGCCAGCAGCTTGGGGGACAGGGACGCCTACGAGCAGTACTTC. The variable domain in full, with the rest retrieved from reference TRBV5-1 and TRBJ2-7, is KAGVTQTPRYLIKTRGQQVTLSCSPISGHRSVSWYQQTPGQGLQFLFEYFSETQRNKGNFPGRFSGRQFSNSRSEMNVSTLELGDSALYLCASSLGDRDAYEQYFGPGTRLTVT.

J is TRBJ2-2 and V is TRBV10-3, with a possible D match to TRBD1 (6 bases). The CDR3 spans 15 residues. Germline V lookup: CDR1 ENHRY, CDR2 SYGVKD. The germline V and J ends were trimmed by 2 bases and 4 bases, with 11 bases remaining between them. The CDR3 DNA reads TGTGCCATCAGTGAGAACGAAGGGGGCACCGGGGAGCTGTTTTTT. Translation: CAISENEGGTGELFF.

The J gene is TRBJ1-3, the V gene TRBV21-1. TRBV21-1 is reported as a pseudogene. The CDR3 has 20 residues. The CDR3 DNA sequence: TGTGCCAGCAGCACCGTATGGTTTGCGCCGGGGCAAGCGGCTGGAAACACCATATATTTT. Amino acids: CASSTVWFAPGQAAGNTIYF.

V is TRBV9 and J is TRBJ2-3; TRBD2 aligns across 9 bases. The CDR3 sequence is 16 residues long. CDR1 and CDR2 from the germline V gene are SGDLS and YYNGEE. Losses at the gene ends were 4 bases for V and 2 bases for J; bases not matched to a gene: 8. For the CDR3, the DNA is TGTGCCAGCAGCTCATCGCGGGGGGGCCTCACAGATACGCAGTATTTT. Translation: CASSSSRGGLTDTQYF.

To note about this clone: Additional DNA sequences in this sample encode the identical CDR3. CDR3 bases: TGTGCCAGCTCACCACCGGGACAGGGTGGAGGCTACACCTTC. Translated, it gives CASSPPGQGGGYTF. The chain is built from TRBV18 and TRBJ1-2; 9 bases are a match to TRBD1. V dropped 0 bases and J dropped 8; count of bases not matched to a gene: 4. This CDR3 comprises 14 residues. The germline CDR1 and CDR2 sequences are KGHSH and LQKENI. Full variable domain (missing parts from reference TRBV18 and TRBJ1-2): NAGVMQNPRHLVRRRGQEARLRCSPMKGHSHVYWYRQLPEEGLKFMVYLQKENIIDESGMPKERFSAEFPKEGPSILRIQQVVRGDSAAYFCASSPPGQGGGYTFGSGTRLTVV.

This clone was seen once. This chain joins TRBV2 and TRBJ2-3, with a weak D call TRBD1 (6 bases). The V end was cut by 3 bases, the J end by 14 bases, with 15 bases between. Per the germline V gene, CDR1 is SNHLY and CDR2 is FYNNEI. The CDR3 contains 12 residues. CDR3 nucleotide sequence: TGTGCCAGCAGTGAGGGACAACTCCCGGGGTATTTT. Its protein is CASSEGQLPGYF. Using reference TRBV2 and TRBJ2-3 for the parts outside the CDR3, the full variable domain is EPEVTQTPSHQVTQMGQEVILRCVPISNHLYFYWYRQILGQKVEFLVSFYNNEISEKSEIFDDQFSVERPDGSNFTLKIRSTKLEDSAMYFCASSEGQLPGYFGPGTRLTVL.